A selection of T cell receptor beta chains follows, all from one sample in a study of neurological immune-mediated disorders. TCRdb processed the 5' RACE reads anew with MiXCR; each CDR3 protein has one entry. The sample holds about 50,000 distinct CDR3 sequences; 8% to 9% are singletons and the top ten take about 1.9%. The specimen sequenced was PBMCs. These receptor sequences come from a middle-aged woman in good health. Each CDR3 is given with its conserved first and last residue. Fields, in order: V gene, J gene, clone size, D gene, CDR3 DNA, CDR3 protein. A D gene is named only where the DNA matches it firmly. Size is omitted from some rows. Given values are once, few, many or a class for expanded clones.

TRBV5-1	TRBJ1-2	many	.	TGCGCCAGCAGCTTCCGGGACCGATCTCCCTATGGCTACACCTTC	CASSFRDRSPYGYTF
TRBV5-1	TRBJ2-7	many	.	TGCGCCAGCAGCTTAGGGGGAGTGGACGAGCAGTACTTC	CASSLGGVDEQYF
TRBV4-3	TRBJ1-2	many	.	TGCGCCAGCAGCCGGTCGGGGGGGGCTCATGGCTACACCTTC	CASSRSGGAHGYTF
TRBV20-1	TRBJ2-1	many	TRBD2	TGCAGTGCTAGAGAACCGGGACTAGTACTGAATGAGCAGTTCTTC	CSAREPGLVLNEQFF
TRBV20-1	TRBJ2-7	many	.	TGCAGTGCTAGATCCTTCGGGCGCCTCGAGCAGTACTTC	CSARSFGRLEQYF
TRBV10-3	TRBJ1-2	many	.	TGTGCCATCAGTGAGGAGGGGACACCGGGCACCTTC	CAISEEGTPGTF
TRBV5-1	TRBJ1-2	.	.	TGCGCCAGCAGCCTGAATTACGACGAGGGCTACACCTTC	CASSLNYDEGYTF
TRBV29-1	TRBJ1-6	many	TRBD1	TGCAGCGTTGGGGACAGCAATTCACCCCTCCACTTT	CSVGDSNSPLHF
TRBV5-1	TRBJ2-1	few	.	TGCGCCAGCAGCTTGGATAGCTTGGGCCTCAATGAGCAGTTCTTC	CASSLDSLGLNEQFF
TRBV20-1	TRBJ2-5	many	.	TGCAGTGCACCTTCCGGGGCAGTGGGGGAGACCCAGTACTTC	CSAPSGAVGETQYF
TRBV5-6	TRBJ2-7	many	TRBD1	TGTGCCAGCAGCTTGTTCCCGACAGGGTATGAGCAGTACTTC	CASSLFPTGYEQYF
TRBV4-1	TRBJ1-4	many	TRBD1	TGCGCCAGCAGCGATGGGACAGAACTGTTTTTT	CASSDGTELFF
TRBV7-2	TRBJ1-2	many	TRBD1	TGTGCCAGCAGCCTCTATGGGACAGGGGGCGACTATGGCTACACCTTC	CASSLYGTGGDYGYTF
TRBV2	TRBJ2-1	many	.	TGTGCCAGCAGTCCCAGCGTTGAGCAGTTCTTC	CASSPSVEQFF
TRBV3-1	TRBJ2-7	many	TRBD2	TGTGCCAGCAGTAGCTCTAGCGGGATTAGACACGAGCAGTACTTC	CASSSSSGIRHEQYF
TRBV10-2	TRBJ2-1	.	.	TGCGCCAGCATGAGGTTCCCCGGGAGCGCGTTCTTC	CASMRFPGSAFF
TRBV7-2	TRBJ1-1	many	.	TGTGCCAGCGTACTAGTTGGGAGGGGTAACACTGAAGCTTTCTTT	CASVLVGRGNTEAFF
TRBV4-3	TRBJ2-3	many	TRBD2	TGCGCCAGCAGCCAACGTGGGACTACCATCACAGATACGCAGTATTTT	CASSQRGTTITDTQYF
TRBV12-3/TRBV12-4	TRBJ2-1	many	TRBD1	TGTGCCAGCAGTTTAGGGGACAGCCCTTTCAATGAGCAGTTCTTC	CASSLGDSPFNEQFF
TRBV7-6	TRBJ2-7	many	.	TGTGCCAGCAGTCAAAAAAGGGGGGGCGCTCAGGTTGGGGAGCAGTACTTC	CASSQKRGGAQVGEQYF
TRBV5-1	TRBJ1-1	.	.	TGCGCCAGCAGCTTGGACGGCACTGAAGCTTTCTTT	CASSLDGTEAFF
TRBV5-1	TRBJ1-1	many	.	TGCGCCAGCAGCCCGCGACGGATGAACACTGAAGCTTTCTTT	CASSPRRMNTEAFF
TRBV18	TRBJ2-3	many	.	TGTGCCAGCTCACCACTATCGGGTGACGGCACAGATACGCAGTATTTT	CASSPLSGDGTDTQYF
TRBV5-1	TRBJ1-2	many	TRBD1	TGCGCCAGCAGCGGAGGGGGCGTCGACTATGGCTACACCTTC	CASSGGGVDYGYTF
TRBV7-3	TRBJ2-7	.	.	.	CASSFYICSARQREGYEQYF
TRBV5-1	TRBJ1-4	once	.	TGCGCCAGCAGCTTGGAACGGAGGAAACTGTTTTTT	CASSLERRKLFF
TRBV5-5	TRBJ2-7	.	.	TGTGCCAGCAGCCAATGGGACTCGATGGTCTACGAGCAGTACTTC	CASSQWDSMVYEQYF
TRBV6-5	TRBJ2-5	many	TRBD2	TGTGCCAGCAGTGATATAGCGGGGGGGACGGGAGAGACCCAGTACTTC	CASSDIAGGTGETQYF
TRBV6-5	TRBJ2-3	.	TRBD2	TGTGCCAGCAGTTCCCCCGGGGGGAGCGCAGATACGCAGTATTTT	CASSSPGGSADTQYF
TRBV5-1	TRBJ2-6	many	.	TGCGCCAGCAGCTACTCCAGGGACCCTGGGGCCAACGTCCTGACTTTC	CASSYSRDPGANVLTF
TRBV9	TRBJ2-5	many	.	TGTGCCAGCAGCCCCGGGGGGCAGCCCCAAGAGACCCAGTACTTC	CASSPGGQPQETQYF
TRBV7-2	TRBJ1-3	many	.	TGTGCCAGCAGCGAACAGGGTCCTGGAAACACCATATATTTT	CASSEQGPGNTIYF
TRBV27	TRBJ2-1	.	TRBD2	TGTGCCAGCAGTTGGACTAGCCGGAGCTCCTACAATGAGCAGTTCTTC	CASSWTSRSSYNEQFF
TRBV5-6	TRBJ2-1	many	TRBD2	TGTGCCAGCAGCTCGGCTAGCGGGAGCACGGATGAGCAGTTCTTC	CASSSASGSTDEQFF
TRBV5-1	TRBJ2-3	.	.	TGCGCCAGCAGCTTGGACTGGGGCCCAGATACGCAGTATTTT	CASSLDWGPDTQYF
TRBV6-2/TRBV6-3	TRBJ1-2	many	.	TGTGCCAGCAGGGAGGTGGGACCGATATATGGCTACACCTTC	CASREVGPIYGYTF
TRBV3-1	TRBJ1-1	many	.	TGTGCCAGCAGCCAAGGGAAGGACACTGAAGCTTTCTTT	CASSQGKDTEAFF
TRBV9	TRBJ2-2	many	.	TGTGCCAGCAGCCCCCCATCGGGTAGGGGAGTTCGCACCGGGGAGCTGTTTTTT	CASSPPSGRGVRTGELFF
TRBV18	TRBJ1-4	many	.	TGTGCCAGCTCACCACCCCCGCTGGGGGAAAAACTGTTTTTT	CASSPPPLGEKLFF
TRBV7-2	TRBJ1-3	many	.	TGTGCCAGCAGCTTAGGGTTATCGTCCTCTGGAAACACCATATATTTT	CASSLGLSSSGNTIYF
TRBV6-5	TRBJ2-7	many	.	TGTGCCAGCAGTTACTCCAGGGTTTCCGAGCAGTACTTC	CASSYSRVSEQYF
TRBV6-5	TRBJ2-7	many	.	TGTGCCAGCAGTTACAGGCCGGGACCGCCATACAGGCGCTTCTACGAGCAGTACTTC	CASSYRPGPPYRRFYEQYF
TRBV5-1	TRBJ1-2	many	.	TGCGCCAGCGGGGACACCAGCTATGGCTACACCTTC	CASGDTSYGYTF
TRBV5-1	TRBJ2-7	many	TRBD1	TGCGCCAGCAGCCTGCTAGGACAGGCCTACGAGCAGTACTTC	CASSLLGQAYEQYF
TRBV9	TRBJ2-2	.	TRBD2	TGTGCCAGCAGCGCCGGGACTATCGACCGACCAGGGTCCGGGGAGCTGTTTTTT	CASSAGTIDRPGSGELFF
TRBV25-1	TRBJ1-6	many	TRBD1	TGTGCCAGCAGTGGAGGACAGGGGGTCCGGTCACCCCTCCACTTT	CASSGGQGVRSPLHF
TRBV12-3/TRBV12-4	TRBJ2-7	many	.	TGTGCCAGCAGTTCCGGGAATCGTTACGAGCAGTACTTC	CASSSGNRYEQYF
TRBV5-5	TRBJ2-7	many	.	TGTGCCAGCATATATCAAGGCGCGGGGGAGCAGTACTTC	CASIYQGAGEQYF
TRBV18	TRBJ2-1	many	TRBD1	TGTGCCAGCTCGCGACCACCTGGACAGGACAATGAGCAGTTCTTC	CASSRPPGQDNEQFF
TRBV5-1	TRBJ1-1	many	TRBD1	TGCGCCAGCAGCTTGGACGGAGGACAGGGAAGGAGAACTGAAGCTTTCTTT	CASSLDGGQGRRTEAFF
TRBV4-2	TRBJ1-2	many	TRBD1	TGTGCCAGCAGCCAGCAGAAGGGGGACAGGGGGCTGTATGGCTACACCTTC	CASSQQKGDRGLYGYTF
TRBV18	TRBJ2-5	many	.	TGTGCCAGCTCACCACCGGGAGATGAGACCCAGTACTTC	CASSPPGDETQYF
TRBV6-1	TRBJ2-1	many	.	TGTGCCAGCAGTGCAGGGTTACACAATGAGCAGTTCTTC	CASSAGLHNEQFF
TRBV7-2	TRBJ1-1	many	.	TGTGCCAGCAGCTTAGGGGGCCAGTTGAACACTGAAGCTTTCTTT	CASSLGGQLNTEAFF
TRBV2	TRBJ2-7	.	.	TGTGCCAGCAGTGAAGACGGCGGAATCGAGCAGTACTTC	CASSEDGGIEQYF
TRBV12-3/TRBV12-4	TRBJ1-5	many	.	TGTGCCAGCAGTGGAGGGCTAAAGAATCAGCCCCAGCATTTT	CASSGGLKNQPQHF
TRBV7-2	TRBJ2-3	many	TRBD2	TGTGCCAGCAGCTCATGGACTAGCGGGGGGCCCTCGGATACGCAGTATTTT	CASSSWTSGGPSDTQYF